Below are 21 T cell receptor beta chains sequenced from a single sample in a study of patients and donors after allogeneic stem cell transplantation. One entry per CDR3 protein, called by TCRdb with MiXCR from the RT-PCR reads. The table includes 200,000 to 250,000 distinct CDR3 sequences, roughly 14% detected once. The source material was blood, either unsorted or a sorted T cell fraction (not recorded which). Receptors originate from a human donor who was either an allogeneic HSCT recipient or a stem cell or donor lymphocyte infusion donor (not recorded which). It is not recorded whose cells these are; they may come from a transplant donor.

This chain links TRBV27 with TRBJ1-6; 8 bases match TRBD1. The trim removed 7 bases at V and 7 bases at J, leaving 6 bases unmatched. The CDR3 is 14 amino acids. Germline CDR1 MNHEY, CDR2 SMNVEV (reference sequence). This CDR3 is CASTWTGTNSPLHF. The CDR3 DNA reads TGTGCCAGCACCTGGACAGGGACGAATTCACCCCTCCACTTT.

This clonotype was detected ten times or more. The chain links TRBV5-5 to TRBJ1-4, with unresolved D. Germline V gene lookup returns CDR1 SGHKS and CDR2 YYEKEE (reference sequence). The CDR3 loop spans 13 amino acids. The V end lost 2 bases, the J end lost 8 bases, and 10 bases lay between the germline ends. The CDR3 nucleotides are TGTGCCAGCAGCTTCTCCGGGGAGGAAAAACTGTTTTTT. Its protein is CASSFSGEEKLFF.

There are many counts of this clonotype. The chain has TRBV12-3 or TRBV12-4 and TRBJ2-5; 12 nucleotides agree with TRBD1. V lost 6 bases to trimming and J lost 3 bases; unmatched junction nucleotides: 8. The CDR3 is 16 residues long. The CDR3 DNA follows: TGTGCCAGCAGGAGGGACAGGGGGCCAACCGAAGAGACCCAGTACTTC. As protein: CASRRDRGPTEETQYF.

This clonotype has only a few counts. With a much larger clone just one base away, this may be a read error. The chain carries TRBV9 and TRBJ2-6; 9 nucleotides align to TRBD1. CDR1 is SGDLS and CDR2 is YYNGEE in the germline V gene. V was clipped by 3 bases and J by 2 bases; unmatched bases: 0. The CDR3 is 15 amino acids. The chain's CDR3 is CASSGQGAGANVLTF. The CDR3 DNA is TGTGCCAGCAGCGGACAGGGGGCTGGGGCCAACGTCCTGACTTTC.

This clonotype was seen only a few times. The chain has TRBV29-1 and TRBJ1-2; tentative D call: TRBD1 (5 bases). V gave up 2 bases and J gave up 3 bases, with 10 bases separating them. The germline CDR1 and CDR2 sequences are SQVTM and ANQGSEA. The CDR3 is made up of 13 amino acids. The CDR3 spells CSVEIGADYGYTF. DNA of the CDR3: TGCAGCGTTGAAATTGGGGCGGACTATGGCTACACCTTC.

V gene TRBV20-1 combines with J gene TRBJ1-1; a weak D match, TRBD1 (5 bases). Germline V gene data show CDR1 as DFQATT and CDR2 as SNEGSKA (reference sequence). The germline V and J ends were trimmed by 7 bases and 5 bases, with 14 bases remaining between them. The length of the CDR3 is 12 residues. The CDR3 sequence: CSVREGVTEAFF. The DNA of the CDR3 is TGCAGTGTTAGGGAAGGGGTAACTGAAGCTTTCTTT.

The chain recombines TRBV12-3 or TRBV12-4 with TRBJ2-3; D is unclear. V lost 6 bases to trimming and J lost 10 bases, with 11 bases between them. This CDR3 spans 11 amino acids. CDR3 amino acids: CASSPLMAQYF. The CDR3 coding sequence is TGTGCCAGCAGCCCCCTCATGGCGCAGTATTTT.

In this sample, this clonotype turned up a few times. The chain recombines TRBV20-1 with TRBJ2-2, with a weak D call TRBD2 (6 bases). The CDR3 is made up of 15 amino acids. In germline, CDR1 is DFQATT, CDR2 SNEGSKA (reference sequence). Trimming took 3 bases from V and 4 from J, leaving 15 bases between them. CDR3 coding DNA: TGCAGTGCTAGCGGGGGACCCTTTTTCACCGGGGAGCTGTTTTTT. As protein: CSASGGPFFTGELFF.

This clonotype was seen a handful of times. The J gene is TRBJ2-2, the V gene TRBV2; 9 bases align to TRBD1. The CDR3 loop spans 14 amino acids. Trimming removed 3 bases from V and 7 bases from J; junction bases left unmatched: 3. Germline V gives CDR1 SNHLY, CDR2 FYNNEI. The CDR3 region is CASSEGTGFGELFF. CDR3 DNA sequence: TGTGCCAGCAGTGAGGGGACAGGGTTCGGGGAGCTGTTTTTT.

V and J are TRBV20-1 and TRBJ2-1; 13 bases agree with TRBD2. The germline V gene encodes CDR1 DFQATT and CDR2 SNEGSKA (reference sequence). CDR3 length equals 13 residues. Germline trimming cut 6 bases from V and 7 bases from J; bases unmatched to any gene: 3. The CDR3, as DNA: TGCAGTGCGGAACTAGCGGGGGGGAATGAGCAGTTCTTC. Its translation: CSAELAGGNEQFF.

The chain employs TRBV7-2 and TRBJ1-1, with D possibly matching TRBD1 (5 bases). CDR3 length: 15 residues. CDR1 and CDR2 (germline): SGHTA, FQGNSA. Trimming pared 5 bases from V and 3 bases from J, leaving 16 bases between. In DNA, the CDR3 is TGTGCCAGCAGCGCCCAAACGGGGCGGGACACTGAAGCTTTCTTT. As protein: CASSAQTGRDTEAFF.

This clonotype came up a few times. The chain recombines TRBV6-2 or TRBV6-3 with TRBJ1-5; D gene ambiguous. Germline CDR1 is MNHEY and CDR2 is SVGEGT. V was cut by 5 bases and J by 4 bases, with 9 bases left in between. The CDR3 length is 13 residues. The CDR3 DNA sequence: TGTGCCAGCAGTCCCGTCCAGAATCAGCCCCAGCATTTT. Translated, it gives CASSPVQNQPQHF.

There are many counts of this clonotype. This sequence joins TRBV2 and TRBJ2-5, with 7 positions matching TRBD1. The CDR3 is 13 residues long. Trimming removed 6 bases from V and 2 bases from J; junction bases left unmatched: 3. The V gene's germline CDR1 is SNHLY and CDR2 FYNNEI. This CDR3 is CASRGQAQETQYF. The CDR3 nucleotides read TGTGCCAGCAGAGGACAGGCACAAGAGACCCAGTACTTC.

V gene TRBV2 combines with J gene TRBJ2-1; D is unresolved. The CDR3 extends over 12 amino acids. Germline values: CDR1 SNHLY, CDR2 FYNNEI. The V end was cut by 3 bases, the J end by 6 bases, with 6 bases between. The DNA for the CDR3 is TGTGCCAGCAGTGATTGGGGCAATGAGCAGTTCTTC. The encoded protein is CASSDWGNEQFF.

This clonotype turned up a few times. CDR3 in DNA: TGCAGTGCTAGAATGCCGGGGCGCGGTCGGGAGACCCAGTACTTC. Protein: CSARMPGRGRETQYF. The chain uses TRBV20-1 and TRBJ2-5; either TRBD1 or TRBD2 may supply D (5 bases each). In germline, CDR1 is DFQATT, CDR2 SNEGSKA (reference sequence). V lost 2 bases, J lost 5 bases, and 18 bases lay in between. The CDR3 contains 15 residues.

V is TRBV20-1 and J is TRBJ2-3, with no clear D. V was pared by 7 bases and J by 6 bases, with 11 bases between. From germline, CDR1 is DFQATT and CDR2 SNEGSKA (reference sequence). This CDR3 has 11 residues. For the CDR3, the DNA is TGCAGTGAGCGAGTGGCGGATACGCAGTATTTT. Its translation is CSERVADTQYF.

The chain combines TRBV12-3 or TRBV12-4 with TRBJ1-3; 8 bases line up with TRBD1. The CDR3 length is 13 residues. V shed 7 bases and J 2 bases; nucleotides not matched to a gene: 1. CDR3 bases: TGTGCCAGCAAGACAGGGGCTGGAAACACCATATATTTT. Its protein product is CASKTGAGNTIYF.

This chain uses TRBV18 with TRBJ1-1; perhaps TRBD1 as D (6 bases). CDR3 size: 14 residues. Germline values: CDR1 KGHSH, CDR2 LQKENI. V gave up 4 bases and J gave up 1 base, with 10 bases separating them. The CDR3 sequence: CASSRVQGNTEAFF. Written as DNA, the CDR3 is TGTGCCAGCTCACGGGTACAGGGGAACACTGAAGCTTTCTTT.

A few counts support this clonotype. The V call is TRBV30, the J call TRBJ1-2, with unresolved D. Trimming shortened V by 0 bases and J by 1 base, and 9 bases separated the two germline ends. This CDR3 is built from 14 residues. CDR1 and CDR2 from the germline V gene are GTSNPN and SVGIG (reference sequence). In DNA, the CDR3 is TGTGCCTGGAGTGTAAATCTTCGTAACTATGGCTACACCTTC. This encodes CAWSVNLRNYGYTF.

V and J are TRBV27 and TRBJ1-4; tentatively, D is TRBD1 (6 bases). Deletions cut 4 bases from V and 0 bases from J, with 12 bases between. The CDR3 is made up of 16 amino acids. Germline CDR1 MNHEY, CDR2 SMNVEV (reference sequence). The CDR3 reads CASSSDRITTNEKLFF. For the CDR3, the DNA is TGTGCCAGCAGTTCCGACAGGATCACAACTAATGAAAAACTGTTTTTT.

The V gene is TRBV28, the J gene TRBJ2-3, with D unresolved. The CDR3 totals 12 residues. V lost 3 bases, J lost 2 bases, and 3 bases lay in between. Germline V gene lookup returns CDR1 MDHEN and CDR2 SYDVKM. The CDR3 nucleotides are TGTGCCAGCAGTTTTAACACAGATACGCAGTATTTT. Translating it yields CASSFNTDTQYF.